This TCR beta chain was retrieved from a study of blood T cell repertoires in COVID-19. Overall study: Spain, Italy and the United States supplied samples that represented acute and convalescent COVID-19.

This clone was seen a single time. The CDR3 runs 12 residues. Trimming removed 10 bases from V and 7 bases from J, with 16 bases in between. The germline V gene encodes CDR1 LNHDA and CDR2 SQIVND (reference sequence). Individuals aged roughly 18 to 95 years were recruited from approximately 22 US areas. The assay was immunoSEQ multiplex PCR, and TCRdb's table has in-frame clones only and misses some. The sample carries 300,000 to 400,000 clones, 75% to 90% recorded once. Sequenced material: PBMCs or T cells enriched from blood (not recorded which). The chain uses TRBV19 and TRBJ1-1; a weak D match, TRBD1 (6 bases). The TCR comes from a man aged 25-45 years who had recovered from COVID-19. CDR3 protein: CAIRGGFGEAFF. CDR3 DNA: TGTGCCATAAGGGGGGGATTTGGTGAAGCTTTCTTT.